The source of this TCR beta chain is a study of shared clonotypes between healthy human individuals. This CDR3 contains 16 residues. The V gene's germline CDR1 is MGHRA and CDR2 YSYEKL. Trimming pared 4 bases from V and 2 bases from J, leaving 18 bases between. TCRdb keeps only in-frame clones here, not all; method: immunoSEQ multiplex PCR. Here the sample spans about 2 million clones, approximately 95% being singletons. Terminally differentiated effector memory CD45RA+ cells were left out of the naive CD8 fraction, which was CD45RO-negative and positively selected for CCR7. Donors, healthy HIV-negative adults, lacked recent acute infections or vaccinations.

This receptor was taken from a young man in good health. Specimen: naive CD8+ T cells sorted from blood. V and J are TRBV4-1 and TRBJ2-7; TRBD2 might be the D (6 bases). The CDR3 region has the DNA TGCGCCAGCAGCCCACTTTCGCGGGAAGATACCTACGAGCAGTACTTC. Residues: CASSPLSREDTYEQYF.